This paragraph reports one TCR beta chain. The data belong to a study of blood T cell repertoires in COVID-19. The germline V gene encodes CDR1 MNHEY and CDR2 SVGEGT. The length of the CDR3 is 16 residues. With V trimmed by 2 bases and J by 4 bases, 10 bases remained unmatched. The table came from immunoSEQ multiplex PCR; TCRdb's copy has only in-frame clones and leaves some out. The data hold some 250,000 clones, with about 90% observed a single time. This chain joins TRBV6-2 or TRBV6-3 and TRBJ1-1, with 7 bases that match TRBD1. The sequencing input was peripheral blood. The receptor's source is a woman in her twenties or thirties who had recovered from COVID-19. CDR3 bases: TGTGCCAGCAGTTACGACAGGGTAAGGGCGACCACTGAAGCTTTCTTT. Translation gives CASSYDRVRATTEAFF.